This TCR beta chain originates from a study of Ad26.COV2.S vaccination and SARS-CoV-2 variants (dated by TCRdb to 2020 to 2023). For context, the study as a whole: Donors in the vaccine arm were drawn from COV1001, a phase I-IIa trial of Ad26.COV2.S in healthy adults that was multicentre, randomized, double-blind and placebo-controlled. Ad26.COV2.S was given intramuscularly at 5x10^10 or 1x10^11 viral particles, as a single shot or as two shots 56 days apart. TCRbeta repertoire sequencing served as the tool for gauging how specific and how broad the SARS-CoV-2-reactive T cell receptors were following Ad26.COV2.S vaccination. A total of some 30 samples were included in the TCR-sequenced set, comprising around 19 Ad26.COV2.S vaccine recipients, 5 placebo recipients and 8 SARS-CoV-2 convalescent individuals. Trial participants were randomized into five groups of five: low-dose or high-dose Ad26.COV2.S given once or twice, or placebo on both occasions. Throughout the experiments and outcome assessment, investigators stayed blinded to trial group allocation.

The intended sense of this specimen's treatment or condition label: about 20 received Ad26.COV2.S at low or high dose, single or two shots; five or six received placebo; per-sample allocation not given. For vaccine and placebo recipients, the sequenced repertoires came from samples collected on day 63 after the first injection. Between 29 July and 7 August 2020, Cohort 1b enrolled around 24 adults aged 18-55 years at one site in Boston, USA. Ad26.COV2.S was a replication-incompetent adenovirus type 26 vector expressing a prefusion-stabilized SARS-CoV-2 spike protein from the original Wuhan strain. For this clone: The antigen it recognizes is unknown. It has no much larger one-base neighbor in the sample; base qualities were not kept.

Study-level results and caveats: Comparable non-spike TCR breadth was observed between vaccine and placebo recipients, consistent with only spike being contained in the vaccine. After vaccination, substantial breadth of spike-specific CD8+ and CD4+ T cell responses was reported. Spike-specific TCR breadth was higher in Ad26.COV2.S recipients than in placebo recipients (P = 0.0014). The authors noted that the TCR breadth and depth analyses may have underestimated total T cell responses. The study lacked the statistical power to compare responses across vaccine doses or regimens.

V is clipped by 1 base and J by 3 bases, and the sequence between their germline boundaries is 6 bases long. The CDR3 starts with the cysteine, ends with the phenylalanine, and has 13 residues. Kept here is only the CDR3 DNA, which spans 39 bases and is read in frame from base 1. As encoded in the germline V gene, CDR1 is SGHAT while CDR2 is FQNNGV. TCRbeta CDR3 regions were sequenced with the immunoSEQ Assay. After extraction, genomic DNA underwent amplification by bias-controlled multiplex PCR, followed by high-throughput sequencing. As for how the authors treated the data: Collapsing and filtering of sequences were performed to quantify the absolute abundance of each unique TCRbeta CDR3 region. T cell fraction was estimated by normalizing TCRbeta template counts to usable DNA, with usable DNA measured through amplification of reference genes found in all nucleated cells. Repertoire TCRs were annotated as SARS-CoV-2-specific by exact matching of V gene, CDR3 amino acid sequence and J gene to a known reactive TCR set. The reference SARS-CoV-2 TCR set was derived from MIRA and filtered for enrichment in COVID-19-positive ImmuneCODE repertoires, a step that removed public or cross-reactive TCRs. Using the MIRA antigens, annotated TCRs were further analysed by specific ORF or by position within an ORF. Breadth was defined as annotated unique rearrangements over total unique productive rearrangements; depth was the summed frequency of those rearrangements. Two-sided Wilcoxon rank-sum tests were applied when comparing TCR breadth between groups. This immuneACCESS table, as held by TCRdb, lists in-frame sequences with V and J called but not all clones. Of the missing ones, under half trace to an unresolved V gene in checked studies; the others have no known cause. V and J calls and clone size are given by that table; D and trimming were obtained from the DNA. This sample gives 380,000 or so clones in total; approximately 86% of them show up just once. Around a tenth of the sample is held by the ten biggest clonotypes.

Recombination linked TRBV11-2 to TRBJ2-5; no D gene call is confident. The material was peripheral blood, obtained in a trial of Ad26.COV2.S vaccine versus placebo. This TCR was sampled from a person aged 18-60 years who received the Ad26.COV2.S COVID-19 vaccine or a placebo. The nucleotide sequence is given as TGTGCCAGCAGCTTAGTCGAGGAAGAGACCCAGTACTTC. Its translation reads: CASSLVEEETQYF.